Listed below are T cell receptor beta chains from one sample, sequenced in a study of PD-1 blockade in classical Hodgkin lymphoma. Assay used: immunoSEQ multiplex PCR; TCRdb lists only in-frame clones, some missing. The sample records roughly 11,000 clones, about 85% being singletons. The starting material was CD8+ T cells from blood, obtained before the fourth cycle of nivolumab. The origin of the receptors is a human donor with classical Hodgkin lymphoma. The donor label of this sample is uncertain. Both conserved end residues are part of each CDR3. D genes are given only for firm matches. Rows give clone size only sometimes, using once, few, many, or a class for an expanded clone.

TRBV7-9	TRBJ2-7	13	.	.	TGTGCCAGCAGCTTAGCGGAGGGGTACGAGCAGTACTTC	CASSLAEGYEQYF
TRBV19	TRBJ2-1	16	.	.	TGTGCCAGTAGTCCCGAAATAGGCGGTCTACTCCATGAGCAGTTCTTC	CASSPEIGGLLHEQFF
TRBV7-6	TRBJ2-2	14	once	TRBD2	TGTGCCAGCACCCCTAGCGGCTCCCCCGGGGAGCTGTTTTTT	CASTPSGSPGELFF
TRBV6-1	TRBJ2-1	15	.	.	TGTGCCAGCAGTGAAGTAGCGAGCACCTACAATGAGCAGTTCTTC	CASSEVASTYNEQFF
TRBV5-4	TRBJ2-3	18	.	TRBD2	TGTGCCAGCAGCTTGGGGCTAGCGGGGTCCTCTAGCACAGATACGCAGTATTTT	CASSLGLAGSSSTDTQYF
TRBV27	TRBJ2-1	14	.	TRBD2	TGTGCCAGCACCACTACTAGCGGTTACAATGAGCAGTTCTTC	CASTTTSGYNEQFF
TRBV10-3	TRBJ2-7	14	once	TRBD2	TGTGCCATCAGTGAGGGGACTAGCGGGTACGAGCAGTACTTC	CAISEGTSGYEQYF
TRBV5-6	TRBJ2-1	11	.	.	TGTGCCAGCAGTTCCCTCAATGAGCAGTTCTTC	CASSSLNEQFF
TRBV6-1	TRBJ1-4	15	.	.	TGTGCCAGCAGTGAGCAGGGGCTTATCAATGAAAAACTGTTTTTT	CASSEQGLINEKLFF
TRBV11-3	TRBJ2-7	14	.	.	TGTGCCAGCAGCTCGGACAGTAGCTCCTACGAGCAGTACTTC	CASSSDSSSYEQYF
TRBV27	TRBJ2-6	16	.	.	TGTGCCAGCAGTTTACTCGGGGGCTCTGGGGCCAACGTCCTGACTTTC	CASSLLGGSGANVLTF
TRBV6-5	TRBJ2-7	12	.	.	TGTGCCAGCAGCCCGGACCTCTACGAGCAGTACTTC	CASSPDLYEQYF
TRBV4-3	TRBJ2-1	14	.	.	TGCGCCAGCAGCCAGGGGGACCCCGACAATGAGCAGTTCTTC	CASSQGDPDNEQFF
TRBV19	TRBJ2-7	14	.	.	TGTGCCAGTAGTATGTCGGGTCATTCCTACGAGCAGTACTTC	CASSMSGHSYEQYF
TRBV6-4	TRBJ2-7	16	.	TRBD1	TGTGCCAGCAGTGACCACTGGACAGGCAACTCCTACGAGCAGTACTTC	CASSDHWTGNSYEQYF
TRBV28	TRBJ2-7	14	.	.	TGTGCCAGCAGCCCTCCGGCAGGGACCTACGAGCAGTACTTC	CASSPPAGTYEQYF
TRBV6-5	TRBJ2-5	14	.	TRBD1	TGTGCCAGCACCCCAACAGGGGGCCGGGAGACCCAGTACTTC	CASTPTGGRETQYF
TRBV7-8	TRBJ1-6	12	.	.	TGTGCCAGCAGCTTAGGAAATACACCCCTCCACTTT	CASSLGNTPLHF
TRBV7-9	TRBJ1-2	16	few	TRBD1	TGTGCCAGCAGCGAGTTAACGGGACAGGGGCACAATGGCTACACCTTC	CASSELTGQGHNGYTF
TRBV7-9	TRBJ2-4	18	medium-sized	TRBD2	TGTGCCAGCAGCTTAGGGGCTTATTCTAGCGGGAGTCTAAACATTCAGTACTTC	CASSLGAYSSGSLNIQYF
TRBV11-2	TRBJ2-1	17	.	TRBD2	TGTGCCAGCAGCCTAGGGGACCGGGACTACCCCTACAATGAGCAGTTCTTC	CASSLGDRDYPYNEQFF
TRBV2	TRBJ2-4	16	few	TRBD1	TGTGCCAGCAGTCCTGGGACAGGGGGTAGTAAAAACATTCAGTACTTC	CASSPGTGGSKNIQYF
TRBV25-1	TRBJ2-2	17	.	.	TGTGCCAGCAGTCCCTTGGAGGGGTTCAGTAAAACCGGGGAGCTGTTTTTT	CASSPLEGFSKTGELFF
TRBV7-6	TRBJ2-3	15	.	.	TGTGCCAGCAGCTTATTCAGCGAGTTCACAGATACGCAGTATTTT	CASSLFSEFTDTQYF
TRBV13	TRBJ2-5	15	.	TRBD1	TGTGCCAGCAGCTTCGAGACAGGGGGCGATGAGACCCAGTACTTC	CASSFETGGDETQYF
TRBV4-2	TRBJ2-1	12	.	.	TGTGCCAGCAGCCTAGGGATAGATGAGCAGTTCTTC	CASSLGIDEQFF
TRBV7-2	TRBJ2-3	15	.	TRBD2	TGTGCCAGCAGCTCGATTAGCGGGAGCACAGATACGCAGTATTTT	CASSSISGSTDTQYF
TRBV29-1	TRBJ1-2	16	once	TRBD1	TGCAGCGTTGACTGGGTAGAGAGGGGGCAGGACTATGGCTACACCTTC	CSVDWVERGQDYGYTF
TRBV19	TRBJ1-1	14	.	TRBD1	TGTGCCAGTAGTATTCCGACAGGGAGAACTGAAGCTTTCTTT	CASSIPTGRTEAFF
TRBV6-8	TRBJ2-5	15	.	.	TGTGCCAGCACTTCGGACGGGACACCCGGGGGGACCCAGTACTTC	CASTSDGTPGGTQYF
TRBV19	TRBJ2-7	13	few	TRBD2	TGTGCCAGCAGCCCGGGGAGGGACTACGAGCAGTACTTC	CASSPGRDYEQYF
TRBV7-9	TRBJ1-2	14	few	.	TGTGCCAGCAGCTTCGGGACCGCCGACTATGGCTACACCTTC	CASSFGTADYGYTF
TRBV28	TRBJ1-1	13	.	.	TGTGCCAGCAGTCTGGGGGTTTCCACTGAAGCTTTCTTT	CASSLGVSTEAFF
TRBV5-1	TRBJ2-5	15	.	TRBD2	TGCGCCAGCAGCTTAGGACTAGCGGAGCAAGAGACCCAGTACTTC	CASSLGLAEQETQYF
TRBV13	TRBJ1-1	13	.	TRBD1	TGTGCCAGCAGCTCGCACCAGACAGGGCCAGCTTTCTTT	CASSSHQTGPAFF
TRBV6-5	TRBJ1-1	15	few	.	TGTGCCAGCAGTTACGTTACAGGAGGTCACACTGAAGCTTTCTTT	CASSYVTGGHTEAFF
TRBV7-9	TRBJ1-1	15	.	.	TGTGCCAGCAGCTTACAGGAGGGTGTGAACACTGAAGCTTTCTTT	CASSLQEGVNTEAFF
TRBV13	TRBJ2-1	14	.	.	TGTGCCATCAACCGGGCCTCAAAGCGCAATGAGCAGTTCTTC	CAINRASKRNEQFF
TRBV9	TRBJ1-1	15	.	.	TGTGCCAGCAGCGTAGTTAATTCGGTGAACACTGAAGCTTTCTTT	CASSVVNSVNTEAFF
TRBV29-1	TRBJ1-1	16	.	.	TGCAGCGTCTACGGGACACCCGAGGGTCAGAACACTGAAGCTTTCTTT	CSVYGTPEGQNTEAFF
TRBV13	TRBJ2-7	12	.	.	TGTGCCAGCAGCTTCTCGGTTTACGAGCAGTACTTC	CASSFSVYEQYF
TRBV5-4	TRBJ2-7	15	.	.	TGTGCCAGCAGCGCCTCCGGGACTCCCCACCCAGAGCAGTACTTC	CASSASGTPHPEQYF
TRBV10-2	TRBJ2-7	16	.	.	TGCGCCAGCAGTGAGGTTCTCTTCAGGAGCCCCAACGAGCAGTACTTC	CASSEVLFRSPNEQYF
TRBV4-1	TRBJ1-2	15	few	.	TGCGCCAGCAAACCGAGTCACCTCCGAGGATATGGCTACACCTTC	CASKPSHLRGYGYTF
TRBV25-1	TRBJ1-4	14	.	.	TGTGCCAGCAGTAGTCAGAACACTAATGAAAAACTGTTTTTT	CASSSQNTNEKLFF
TRBV7-8	TRBJ1-1	13	.	.	TGTGCCAGCAGCTTAGCAGGGACACCCGAAGCTTTCTTT	CASSLAGTPEAFF
TRBV20-1	TRBJ2-1	11	.	.	TGCAGTCCCCAGCGAGGCTATGAGCAGTTCTTC	CSPQRGYEQFF
TRBV7-9	TRBJ2-7	15	.	.	TGTGCCAGCAGCTTTTCGACAGGACATCCCTACGAGCAGTACTTC	CASSFSTGHPYEQYF
TRBV4-3	TRBJ1-2	16	.	.	TGCGCCAGCAGCCAAGATTGGCCCAGCAAGGGCTATGGCTACACCTTC	CASSQDWPSKGYGYTF
TRBV7-9	TRBJ2-7	13	.	TRBD1	TGTGCCGCAGGGGACAGGGTTCCCTACGAGCAGTACTTC	CAAGDRVPYEQYF
TRBV7-2	TRBJ1-1	13	.	.	TGTGCCAGCAGCTTAGCGCTCGGGCAGGAAGCTTTCTTT	CASSLALGQEAFF
TRBV28	TRBJ2-1	14	.	.	TGTGCCACCCTGAACTTGAGCTCCTACAATGAGCAGTTCTTC	CATLNLSSYNEQFF
TRBV7-8	TRBJ2-3	15	.	TRBD2	TGTGCCAGCAGCTTTCACGGGACTAGGACTGATACGCAGTATTTT	CASSFHGTRTDTQYF